The text below deals with one T cell receptor beta chain. Antigen: not known. Clones were sequenced by immunoSEQ multiplex PCR, and TCRdb holds only the in-frame ones, with some missing. This table has around 700,000 clones, about 74% appearing once. After removal of 8 bases from V and 2 bases from J, the junction contained 9 bases not matched to a gene. The germline V gene encodes CDR1 MGHRA and CDR2 YSYEKL. The CDR3 is 16 amino acids. The data are from a study of shared clonotypes between healthy human individuals. Study observations and caveats: Clonotype sharing among donors likely depends on sequencing depth. Specimens sampled were limited to blood, with tissue repertoires likely differing.

Sequences were obtained from memory CD4+ T cells sorted from blood. Subset meaning: CD45RA-negative fraction. The rearrangement links TRBV4-1 to TRBJ2-2; 9 bases agree with TRBD2. The sequence was obtained from a woman younger than 45 in good health. The CDR3 coding sequence is TGCGCCAGCGAAGCGCGACTAGCGGCAAACACCGGGGAGCTGTTTTTT. It codes for CASEARLAANTGELFF.